Given below is one TCR beta chain in context. Its antigen has not been determined. Base qualities are not at hand, and no much larger clone is one base apart. TCR CDR3 regions were amplified from genomic DNA by multiplex PCR using the deep immunoSEQ assay. For each cell subset, the extracted genomic DNA was distributed evenly across all wells of several immunoSEQ 96-well plates, and each plate served as one replicate. For sorted subsets, 150 to 250 ng of genomic DNA, equivalent to around 30,000 T cell genomes, went into each replicate PCR. The purified libraries were quantified using a Qubit 3.0 fluorometer, sized with a Bioanalyzer 2100, and then quantified again using the KAPA Library Quantification kit. Each immunoSEQ 96-well plate was sequenced on its own single-read 150-cycle Illumina NextSeq 550 flow cell. The paper's data handling went like this. Because only junctional sequences without quality scores were contained in the immunoSEQ output, filtering matching that applied to full-length reads could not be performed. Sequences were annotated with PyIR, a Python wrapper for IgBLAST v1.9, using IMGT germline references to assign V/J genes and CDR3. Reads were removed for weak V/J assignments (E-value above 1e-6), missing CDR3, stop codons, out-of-frame junctions, or ambiguous translated residues. V3J clonotypes were defined as sequences sharing an identical inferred V gene, J gene, and CDR3 amino acid sequence. The percentage overlap between two repertoires was calculated by dividing the number of shared unique clonotypes by the size of the smaller repertoire. Three approaches were used to assess repertoire richness: RTK rarefaction, the Chao1 estimator, and Recon v2.1 estimates of unobserved clonotypes. OLGA was used to compute generation probabilities for all TCRbeta clonotypes that the gDNA method yielded from a handful of donors. The table comes from immuneACCESS by way of TCRdb, which keeps in-frame sequences with V and J called. Part of the clones is missing from these tables; in studies checked, under half for an unresolved V gene and the rest for unknown reasons. That table is the source of V, J and clone size, and D and trimming were worked out from the DNA. The sample table holds around 200,000 clones, of which around 63% were seen once. 8.5% to 12% of the sample is taken by the ten largest.

V is cut by 1 base and J by 2 bases, and the space between the germline ends is 9 bases. The CDR3 spans 14 residues, from the cysteine through the phenylalanine. This entry keeps only the CDR3 DNA: 42 bases, framed from base 1. Based on the germline V gene (reference sequence), the CDR1 and CDR2 sequences are SGHKS and YYEKEE. The donors were healthy, HIV-negative adults with no recently reported acute infections or vaccinations. Only Caucasian adults living in Nashville, Tennessee, USA were represented among the donors. CD4+ T cells were enriched through magnetic negative selection, after which naive cells were positively selected on CD45RA and the remaining negative fraction served as the memory subset. Blood was obtained by leukapheresis, after which PBMCs were separated by Ficoll-Histopaque density gradient centrifugation and cryopreserved in liquid nitrogen vapor phase. Purity and quantity of every magnetically sorted T cell population were checked by analytical flow cytometry. Genomic DNA was isolated from every sorted fraction and measured by UV absorbance on a Nanodrop 2000c.

The record originates from a study of shared clonotypes between healthy human individuals (dated by TCRdb to 2020 to 2021). Notes on the research overall: Three men and two women, aged 18 to 49 years, made up the cohort. For each donor, three plates each were used for CD4 naive and CD4 memory, two plates were used for CD8 naive, and one plate was used for CD8 memory. To estimate repertoire size and how much clonotype sharing occurs between individuals, the study deeply sequenced the blood TCR repertoires of several healthy adults. To increase sequencing depth and limit assay-specific biases, different laboratories used diverse techniques to prepare libraries and sequence TCR repertoires. Leukapheresis yielded between about 0.85 and 9.5 billion PBMCs per donor.

What the authors observed across the whole study: Sampling was limited to blood, and TCR repertoires in tissue likely differ from TCR repertoires in blood. Because the study included a small number of donors, the genetic and exposure-history diversity represented was limited. Approximately 5% of naive CD4, approximately 3.7% of naive CD8, about 2.4% of memory CD4, and around 0.4% of memory CD8 clonotypes were shared across a few donors. Even with the large sequencing depth, rarefaction of the sorted-subset datasets indicated that sequencing was incomplete. Compared with non-shared clonotypes, the clonotypes found in all four sorted-subset donors had higher generation probabilities. Pairwise subsampling led to the expectation that sequencing depth would affect the degree of clonotype sharing among donors. Estimated clonotype richness was generally larger for naive than for memory subsets.

The chain is assembled from TRBV5-5 and TRBJ1-2, with no confident D gene call. This sequence originates from a man in his thirties or forties in good health. The sequencing input was memory CD4+ T cells sorted from blood. The sample's cell subset or site label, decoded: CD45RA-negative fraction. The nucleotides read TGTGCCAGCAGCTTGATCAGAGAAAACTATGGCTACACCTTC. Translated, it reads CASSLIRENYGYTF.